One sample yielded the 30 T cell receptor beta chains listed below, sequenced in a study of T cell clonotyping in hematopoietic cell transplantation (dated by TCRdb to the early 2020s). The library was obtained by the immunoSEQ multiplex PCR assay. This immuneACCESS table, as held by TCRdb, lists in-frame sequences with V and J called but not all clones. Of the missing ones, under half trace to an unresolved V gene in checked studies; the others have no known cause. This sample lists under 2,500 clones; about 94% were detected once. The ten largest clones add up to around 4.6% of the sample. Sequencing was performed on peripheral blood mononuclear cells. These receptors were taken from a man between 50 and 59 years old in good health. Some clones in this sample may be carry-over from other donors' samples.

This clone was seen once. V usage is TRBV2 and J usage is TRBJ1-2; possibly TRBD1 for D (5 bases). The CDR3 length is 13 residues. Germline CDR1 is SNHLY and CDR2 is FYNNEI. V lost 4 bases and J 10 bases, leaving 16 bases between the germline ends. The CDR3 DNA is TGTGCCAGCAGTGTGGGGGACCATCCCCTCTACACCTTC. This translates into CASSVGDHPLYTF. Based on the CDR3 plus reference TRBV2 and TRBJ1-2, the full variable domain is EPEVTQTPSHQVTQMGQEVILRCVPISNHLYFYWYRQILGQKVEFLVSFYNNEISEKSEIFDDQFSVERPDGSNFTLKIRSTKLEDSAMYFCASSVGDHPLYTFGSGTRLTVV.

V usage is TRBV2 and J usage is TRBJ2-7, with 8 bases matching TRBD1. V dropped 6 bases and J dropped 3; count of bases not matched to a gene: 7. CDR1 and CDR2 (germline): SNHLY, FYNNEI. The CDR3 runs 14 residues. The CDR3 region has the DNA TGTGCCAGCAGCCAACAGGGGGGCAGCTACGAGCAGTACTTC. The encoded protein is CASSQQGGSYEQYF.

This clone showed up just once. V usage is TRBV30 and J usage is TRBJ1-2; 11 nucleotides align to TRBD1. Germline V gene sequence: CDR1 GTSNPN, CDR2 SVGIG (reference sequence). CDR3 size: 14 residues. After removal of 1 base from V and 5 bases from J, the junction contained 3 bases not matched to a gene. As DNA, the CDR3 is TGTGCCTGGAGTGGGACAGGGGGCGCTTATGGCTACACCTTC. It translates to CAWSGTGGAYGYTF.

The gene calls are TRBV4-3 and TRBJ1-2; 11 nucleotides match TRBD1. J lost 8 bases, V lost 3 bases, and 8 bases had no gene match. This CDR3 spans 15 amino acids. Germline V gene sequence: CDR1 LGHNA, CDR2 YSLEER. The DNA for the CDR3 is TGCGCCAGCAGCCAGGCCGGGACAGGGGGGAAAGGCTACACCTTC. Residues: CASSQAGTGGKGYTF.

Concerning this clone: The junction does not match germline at one end; this may be a read error. The V and J genes are TRBV7-6 and TRBJ2-7; D possibly uses TRBD1 or TRBD2 (5 bases each). The CDR3 covers 15 residues. Germline V lookup: CDR1 SGHVS, CDR2 FNYEAQ. The CDR3 DNA reads TGTGCCAGCAGCTTAGCTCCTAGCTTCGGGGCCTCCTTGGACTTC. Translating it yields CASSLAPSFGASLDF.

J is TRBJ1-2 and V is TRBV5-1; D is ambiguous. The germline gives CDR1 SGHRS, CDR2 YFSETQ. CDR3 length: 14 residues. V was trimmed by 0 bases and J by 1 base, leaving 7 bases between them. For the CDR3, the DNA is TGCGCCAGCAGCTTGGACGGTCTTAACTATGGCTACACCTTC. Amino acid sequence: CASSLDGLNYGYTF.

The chain joins TRBV10-3 to TRBJ2-1; TRBD2 agrees at 11 bases. Losses at the gene ends were 6 bases for V and 1 base for J; bases not matched to a gene: 5. The germline V gene has CDR1 ENHRY and CDR2 SYGVKD. This CDR3 comprises 16 residues. This CDR3 is CAIRLAGGSSYNEQFF. CDR3 bases: TGTGCCATCAGGCTAGCGGGGGGTTCGTCCTACAATGAGCAGTTCTTC.

The chain uses TRBV7-9 and TRBJ1-6; 7 bases agree with TRBD1. Germline V gives CDR1 SEHNR, CDR2 FQNEAQ (reference sequence). CDR3 length equals 15 residues. The V gene end was trimmed by 5 bases and the J gene end by 6 bases; junction bases not matched to a gene: 7. CDR3 amino acids: CASSPVWDSNSPLHF. The DNA of the CDR3 is TGTGCCAGCAGCCCCGTCTGGGACAGTAATTCACCCCTCCACTTT.

The rearrangement uses TRBV5-1 and TRBJ2-3, with D possibly matching TRBD1 (6 bases). This CDR3 comprises 15 residues. Germline V gives CDR1 SGHRS, CDR2 YFSETQ. V lost 4 bases, J lost 5 bases, and 17 bases lay in between. CDR3 amino acids: CASSPRGPAVDTQYF. The CDR3 nucleotides are TGCGCCAGCAGCCCCAGGGGTCCCGCAGTAGATACGCAGTATTTT.

The CDR3 DNA is TGTGCCAGCAGGGATGGGACAGATGAGCAGTTCTTC. It encodes CASRDGTDEQFF. The chain couples TRBV5-4 to TRBJ2-1; 7 bases map to TRBD1. The CDR3 has 12 amino acids. Germline CDR1 and CDR2: SGHNT and YYREEE (reference sequence). The ends lost 5 bases at V and 8 bases at J; junction bases unmatched: 4.

The CDR3 bases are TGTGCCAGCAGTGAACGGCAGACTTCGTTCTCTGGGGCCAACGTCCTGACTTTC. It encodes CASSERQTSFSGANVLTF. This chain joins TRBV2 and TRBJ2-6; no reliable D call. The V gene's germline CDR1 is SNHLY and CDR2 FYNNEI. V was pared by 2 bases and J by 0 bases, with 14 bases between. CDR3 length: 18 residues.

The V call is TRBV29-1, the J call TRBJ1-2; 7 positions agree with TRBD1. Germline-derived CDR1 and CDR2 are SQVTM and ANQGSEA. CDR3 length: 11 amino acids. V shed 7 bases and J 3 bases; nucleotides not matched to a gene: 2. CDR3 amino acids: CSAGTDYGYTF. The CDR3 DNA sequence: TGCAGCGCTGGGACAGACTATGGCTACACCTTC.

The chain couples TRBV4-3 to TRBJ2-7; the match to TRBD1 covers 12 bases. J lost 6 bases, V lost 0 bases, and 9 bases had no gene match. The CDR3 runs to 17 residues. CDR1 is LGHNA, CDR2 YSLEER, per germline. CDR3 nucleotides: TGCGCCAGCAGCCAAGATTCCCCGGGACAGGGGGCCGGCGAGCAGTACTTC. It yields the protein CASSQDSPGQGAGEQYF.

The rearrangement links TRBV25-1 to TRBJ2-5; either TRBD1 or TRBD2 may supply D (7 bases each). The CDR3 spans 15 residues. Germline CDR1 reads MGHDK; CDR2 reads SYGVNS. Trimming removed 7 bases at V and 4 bases at J, with 19 bases between. CDR3 amino acids: CASKQGGPVSETQYF. CDR3 DNA: TGTGCCAGCAAGCAGGGGGGGCCGGTTTCAGAGACCCAGTACTTC.

This clone was detected once. V is TRBV9 and J is TRBJ2-7, with D possibly being TRBD1 or TRBD2 (5 bases each). V lost 5 bases and J lost 1, with 31 bases in between. CDR1 SGDLS and CDR2 YYNGEE come from the germline V gene. This CDR3 region has 20 residues. The CDR3 nucleotides are TGTGCCAGCAGTCCTTATTCTGAGCGAGGGGCCTCCTTTCGGTCCTACGAGCAGTACTTC. This codes for CASSPYSERGASFRSYEQYF.

The chain employs TRBV19 and TRBJ2-2; D is perhaps TRBD2 (6 bases). The CDR3 loop spans 16 amino acids. Germline assignment: CDR1 LNHDA and CDR2 SQIVND (reference sequence). With 5 bases removed from V and 4 bases from J, the gap between germline ends came to 17 bases. DNA of the CDR3: TGTGCCAGTAGTGCCTGGGTAGCCGGGGGCACCGGGGAGCTGTTTTTT. This sequence encodes CASSAWVAGGTGELFF.

The V call is TRBV5-1, the J call TRBJ1-1, with 8 positions matching TRBD1. Germline assignment: CDR1 SGHRS and CDR2 YFSETQ. V lost 4 bases, J lost 3 bases, and 5 bases stayed unmatched. The CDR3 spans 14 residues. The CDR3 bases are TGCGCCAGCAGCCGTGGACAGGGCCACACTGAAGCTTTCTTT. Amino acids: CASSRGQGHTEAFF.

The chain carries TRBV6-1 and TRBJ1-5, with D tentatively TRBD1 (6 bases). The CDR3 runs to 17 residues. Germline CDR1 reads MNHNS; CDR2 reads SASEGT. V was pared by 2 bases and J by 4 bases, with 18 bases between. DNA of the CDR3: TGTGCCAGCAGTGAACGGTGGGGGGCCCGTGGGAATCAGCCCCAGCATTTT. Amino acid sequence: CASSERWGARGNQPQHF.

This clone was observed a few times. This chain links TRBV6-5 with TRBJ1-6, with D unresolved. Germline lookup yields CDR1 MNHEY and CDR2 SVGAGI. The V end was cut by 4 bases, the J end by 8 bases, with 9 bases between. CDR3 size: 13 residues. CDR3 coding DNA: TGTGCCAGCAGTTCAAAAGGCGATTCACCCCTCCACTTT. Protein sequence: CASSSKGDSPLHF.

The CDR3 loop is CASQSTGSSYNEQFF. In nucleotides, the CDR3 is TGTGCCAGCCAATCGACAGGGAGCTCCTACAATGAGCAGTTCTTC. The chain is built from TRBV19 and TRBJ2-1; the match to TRBD1 covers 7 bases. Trimming removed 9 bases from V and 0 bases from J; junction bases left unmatched: 8. The CDR3 totals 15 residues. CDR1 is LNHDA, CDR2 SQIVND, per germline (reference sequence).

The rearrangement links TRBV21-1 to TRBJ1-1. TRBV21-1 is a recognized pseudogene. This CDR3 has 17 residues. The CDR3 coding sequence is TGTGCCAGCAGCCCGGGGGGGGCACCTAAATCTGACACTGAAGCTTTCTTT. Encoded protein: CASSPGGAPKSDTEAFF.

This clone appeared a few times. DNA for the CDR3: TGTGCCAGCAGTGCTCTACCAGGGGCAGACTATGGCTACACCTTC. It translates to CASSALPGADYGYTF. This rearrangement joins TRBV6-1 to TRBJ1-2; tentatively, D is TRBD1 (6 bases). Germline loops: CDR1 MNHNS, CDR2 SASEGT. The V end lost 4 bases, the J end lost 3 bases, and 15 bases lay between the germline ends. The CDR3 extends over 15 amino acids.

The chain has TRBV10-3 and TRBJ2-7, with D unresolved. V shed 0 bases and J shed 6 bases, with 15 bases lying between them. The germline CDR1 and CDR2 sequences are ENHRY and SYGVKD. The CDR3 is made up of 15 amino acids. CDR3 sequence reads: CAISESFVRSSEQYF. The CDR3 coding sequence is TGTGCCATCAGTGAGTCGTTTGTTAGATCTTCCGAGCAGTACTTC.

The rearrangement joins TRBV28 to TRBJ2-7; maybe TRBD2 (5 bases). The CDR3 loop spans 12 amino acids. Germline values: CDR1 MDHEN, CDR2 SYDVKM. V gave up 3 bases and J gave up 3 bases, with 6 bases separating them. CDR3 in amino acids: CASSFGLYEQYF. In nucleotides, the CDR3 is TGTGCCAGCAGTTTCGGACTCTACGAGCAGTACTTC.

The chain carries TRBV7-9 and TRBJ1-2, with no clear D. This CDR3 has 13 amino acids. In germline, CDR1 is SEHNR, CDR2 FQNEAQ (reference sequence). V was pared by 5 bases and J by 6 bases, with 13 bases between. The CDR3 region is CASSPPGKDGYTF. CDR3 DNA sequence: TGTGCCAGCAGCCCCCCGGGGAAGGATGGCTACACCTTC.

This chain joins TRBV9 and TRBJ2-7; 9 bases match TRBD2. Germline V gives CDR1 SGDLS, CDR2 YYNGEE. V gave up 4 bases and J gave up 2 bases; unmatched junction bases: 7. The CDR3 has 15 amino acids. The DNA of the CDR3 is TGTGCCAGCAGCCAGGGCGGGGGGGCCCCCTACGAGCAGTACTTC. Translated: CASSQGGGAPYEQYF.

This clone was picked up one time. This chain links TRBV30 with TRBJ1-4, with D possibly being TRBD1 (5 bases). Trimming pared 0 bases from V and 0 bases from J, leaving 11 bases between. Germline CDR1 and CDR2: GTSNPN and SVGIG (reference sequence). This CDR3 has 16 amino acids. The CDR3 nucleotides are TGTGCCTGGAGTGTACTTTGGGGGGCAACTAATGAAAAACTGTTTTTT. It is translated as CAWSVLWGATNEKLFF. The full variable domain, its missing parts supplied by reference TRBV30 and TRBJ1-4, is SQTIHQWPATLVQPVGSPLSLECTVEGTSNPNLYWYRQAAGRGLQLLFYSVGIGQISSEVPQNLSASRPQDRQFILSSKKLLLSDSGFYLCAWSVLWGATNEKLFFGSGTQLSVL.

The rearrangement links TRBV7-9 to TRBJ2-5, with TRBD1 matching over 9 bases. Losses at the gene ends were 4 bases for V and 7 bases for J; bases not matched to a gene: 13. This CDR3 spans 16 amino acids. The V gene's germline CDR1 is SEHNR and CDR2 FQNEAQ (reference sequence). CDR3 loop: CASSSLWTGEMVTQYF. CDR3 nucleotides: TGTGCCAGCAGCTCCCTATGGACAGGGGAAATGGTGACCCAGTACTTC.

The chain combines TRBV4-3 with TRBJ1-4; 7 bases agree with TRBD1. CDR1 and CDR2 (germline): LGHNA, YSLEER. The J segment lost 8 bases and the V segment lost 0 bases, leaving 9 bases of the junction unmatched. The CDR3 is 16 amino acids. The CDR3 loop reads CASSQDRKGGREKLFF. Here the CDR3 DNA reads TGCGCCAGCAGCCAAGATAGGAAAGGGGGCCGGGAAAAACTGTTTTTT.

The chain joins TRBV6-1 to TRBJ1-1; D unresolved. Trimming stripped 2 bases from V and 11 bases from J, with 21 bases between. The CDR3 length is 15 residues. Germline CDR1 reads MNHNS; CDR2 reads SASEGT. CDR3 protein: CASSESGRGSPWAFF. The CDR3 DNA reads TGTGCCAGCAGTGAAAGCGGGCGCGGTTCCCCGTGGGCTTTCTTT.